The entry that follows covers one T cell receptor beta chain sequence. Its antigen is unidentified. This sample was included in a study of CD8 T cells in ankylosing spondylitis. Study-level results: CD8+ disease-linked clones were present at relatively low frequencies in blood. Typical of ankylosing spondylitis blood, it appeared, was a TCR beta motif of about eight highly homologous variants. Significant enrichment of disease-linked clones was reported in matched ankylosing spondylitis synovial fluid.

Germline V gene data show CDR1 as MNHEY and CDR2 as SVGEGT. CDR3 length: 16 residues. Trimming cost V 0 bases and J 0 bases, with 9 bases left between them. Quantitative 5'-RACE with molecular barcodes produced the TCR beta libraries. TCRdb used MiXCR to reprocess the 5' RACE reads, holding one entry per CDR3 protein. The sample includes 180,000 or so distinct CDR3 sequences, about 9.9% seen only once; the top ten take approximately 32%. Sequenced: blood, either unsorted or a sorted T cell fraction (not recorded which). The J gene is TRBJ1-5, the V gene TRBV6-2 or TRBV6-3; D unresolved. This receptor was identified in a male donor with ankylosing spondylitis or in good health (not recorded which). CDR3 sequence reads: CASSYSVGNSNQPQHF. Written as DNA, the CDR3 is TGTGCCAGCAGTTACTCAGTCGGGAATAGCAATCAGCCCCAGCATTTT.